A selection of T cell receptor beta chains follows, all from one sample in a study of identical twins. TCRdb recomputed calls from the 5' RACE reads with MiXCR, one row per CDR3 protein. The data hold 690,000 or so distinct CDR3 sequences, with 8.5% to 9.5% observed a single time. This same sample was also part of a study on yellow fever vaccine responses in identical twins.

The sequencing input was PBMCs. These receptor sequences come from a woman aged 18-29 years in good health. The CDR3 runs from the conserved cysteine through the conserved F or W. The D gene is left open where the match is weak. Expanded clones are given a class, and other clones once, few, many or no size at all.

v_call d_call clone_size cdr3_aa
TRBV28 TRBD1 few CASTPTGQGMGEKLFF
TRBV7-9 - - CASSPGAGSTEAFF
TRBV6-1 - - CASSDGGGMKTQYF
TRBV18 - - CASSPPAFGAGNEQFF
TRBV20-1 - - CSASDVGYEQYF
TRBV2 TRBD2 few CASSLRLAGTYNEQFF
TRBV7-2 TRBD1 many CASSLFQGAWDTQYF
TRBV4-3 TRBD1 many CASSQDWTGDPYEQYF
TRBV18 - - CASSRGTGADYEQYF
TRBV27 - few CASSASGLNTEAFF
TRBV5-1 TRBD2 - CASSLPRAGDTGELFF
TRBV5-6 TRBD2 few CASSLGLAGDGEFF
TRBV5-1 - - CASSTGGGQPQHF
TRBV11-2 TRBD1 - CASSPDRGMPQHF
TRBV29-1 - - CSVDGLDSPSSYNEQFF
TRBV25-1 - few CASSDTAQGQETQYF
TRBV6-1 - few CASSEEKRLVTKNIQYF
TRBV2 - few CASSGPIYEQYF
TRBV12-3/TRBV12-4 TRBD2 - CASSPSTSGGGEQYF
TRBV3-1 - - CATSFGSRINQPQHF
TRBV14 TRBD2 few CASSQAKRTSGRAENEQFF
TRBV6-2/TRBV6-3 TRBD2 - CASSYGARTREAGELFF
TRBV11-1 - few CASSLGQGLTRSGANVLTF
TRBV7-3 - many CASSLAPTYEQYF
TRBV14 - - CASRHRRDRSSYNSPLHF
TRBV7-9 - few CASSLFIRGGADTQYF
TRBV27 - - CASSFEWTSTDTQYF
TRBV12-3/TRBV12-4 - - CASSIGGVGEKLFF
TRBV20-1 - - CSARDLTVQETQYF
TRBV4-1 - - CASSQDGHGSYTQYF
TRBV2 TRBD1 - CASSFKTGNYGYTF
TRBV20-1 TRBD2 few CSARAASGITGTQYF
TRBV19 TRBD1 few CASSPGGARGAFF
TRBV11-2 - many CASSLATLDYEQYF
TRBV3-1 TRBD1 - CASRFTGVGYGYTF
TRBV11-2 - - CASSSTGSVPNEQFF
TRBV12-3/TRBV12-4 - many CASTTAGLNSYNEQFF
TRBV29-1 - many CSVEERLAYNEQFF
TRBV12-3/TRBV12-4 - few CASSLLDYWGVHEQFF
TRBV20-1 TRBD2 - CSAETASGRYEQYF
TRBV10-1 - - CASSEVVRRQLNTNTGELFF
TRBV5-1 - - CASSLSGTELGQYF
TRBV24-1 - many CATESGAKTQYF
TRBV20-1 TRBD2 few CSARDRIAGVGYEQYF
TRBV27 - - CASSPGTSYNEQFF
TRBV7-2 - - CASTPSEVNEQYF
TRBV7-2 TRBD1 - CASSQDRGRADTLYF
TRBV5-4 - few CASSLNNNPMNTEAFF
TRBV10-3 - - CATQDQGGIAFF
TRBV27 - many CASSQAGAYGYTF
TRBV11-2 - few CASSPVASEYQETQYF
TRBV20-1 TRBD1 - CSARGQGWLSNQPQHF
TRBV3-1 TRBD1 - CASSQDSRGLREQYF
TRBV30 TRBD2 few CAWTGLAGITDTQYF
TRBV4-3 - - CASSQDSGNEQYF
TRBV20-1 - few CSASTSDSTQPQHF
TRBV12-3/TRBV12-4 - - CASSSRSLGELFF
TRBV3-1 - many CASSAWRAEGTDTQYF
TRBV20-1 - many CSVTQGLYGYTF
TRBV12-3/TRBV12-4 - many CASSPKGYTEAFF